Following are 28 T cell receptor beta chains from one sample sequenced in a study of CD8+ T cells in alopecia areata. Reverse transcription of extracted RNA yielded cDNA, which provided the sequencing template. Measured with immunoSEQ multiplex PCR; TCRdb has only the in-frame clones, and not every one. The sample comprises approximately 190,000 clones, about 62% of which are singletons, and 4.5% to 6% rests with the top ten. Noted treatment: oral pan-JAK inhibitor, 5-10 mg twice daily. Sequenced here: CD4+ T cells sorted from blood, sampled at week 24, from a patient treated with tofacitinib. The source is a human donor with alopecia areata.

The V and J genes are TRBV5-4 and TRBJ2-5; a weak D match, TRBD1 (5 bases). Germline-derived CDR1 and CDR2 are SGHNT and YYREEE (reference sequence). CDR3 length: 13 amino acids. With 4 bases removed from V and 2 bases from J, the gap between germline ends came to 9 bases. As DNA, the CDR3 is TGTGCCAGCAGCCCAGCAGGGCAAGAGACCCAGTACTTC. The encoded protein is CASSPAGQETQYF.

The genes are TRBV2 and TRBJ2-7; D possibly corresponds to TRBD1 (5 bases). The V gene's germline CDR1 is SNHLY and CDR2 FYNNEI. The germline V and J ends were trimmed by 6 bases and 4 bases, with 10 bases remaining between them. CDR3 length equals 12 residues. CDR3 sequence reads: CASRETGYEQYF. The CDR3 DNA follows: TGTGCCAGCAGGGAAACAGGTTACGAGCAGTACTTC. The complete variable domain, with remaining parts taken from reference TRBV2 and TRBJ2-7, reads EPEVTQTPSHQVTQMGQEVILRCVPISNHLYFYWYRQILGQKVEFLVSFYNNEISEKSEIFDDQFSVERPDGSNFTLKIRSTKLEDSAMYFCASRETGYEQYFGPGTRLTVT.

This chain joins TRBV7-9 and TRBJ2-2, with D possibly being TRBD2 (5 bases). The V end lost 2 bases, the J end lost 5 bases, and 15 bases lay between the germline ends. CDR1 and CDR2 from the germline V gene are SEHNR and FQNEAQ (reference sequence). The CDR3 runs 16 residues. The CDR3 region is CASSLSTGSRTGELFF. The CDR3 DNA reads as TGTGCCAGCAGCTTATCTACGGGAAGTCGAACCGGGGAGCTGTTTTTT.

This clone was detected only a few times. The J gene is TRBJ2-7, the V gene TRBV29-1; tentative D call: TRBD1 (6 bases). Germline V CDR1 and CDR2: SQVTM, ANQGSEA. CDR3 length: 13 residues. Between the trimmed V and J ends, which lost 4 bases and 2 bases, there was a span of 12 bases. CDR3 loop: CSVVAGDPYEQYF. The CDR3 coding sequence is TGCAGCGTTGTGGCAGGGGACCCCTACGAGCAGTACTTC.

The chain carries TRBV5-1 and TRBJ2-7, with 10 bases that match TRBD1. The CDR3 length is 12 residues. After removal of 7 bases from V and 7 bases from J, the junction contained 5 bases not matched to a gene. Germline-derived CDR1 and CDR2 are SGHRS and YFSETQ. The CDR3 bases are TGCGCCAGCGGGACAGGGGTACAAGAGCAGTACTTC. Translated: CASGTGVQEQYF.

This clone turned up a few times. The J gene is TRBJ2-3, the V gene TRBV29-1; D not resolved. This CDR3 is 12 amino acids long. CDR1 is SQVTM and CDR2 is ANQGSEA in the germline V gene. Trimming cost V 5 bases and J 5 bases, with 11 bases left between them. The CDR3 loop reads CSVWTRQDTQYF. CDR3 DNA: TGCAGCGTTTGGACCCGCCAAGATACGCAGTATTTT.

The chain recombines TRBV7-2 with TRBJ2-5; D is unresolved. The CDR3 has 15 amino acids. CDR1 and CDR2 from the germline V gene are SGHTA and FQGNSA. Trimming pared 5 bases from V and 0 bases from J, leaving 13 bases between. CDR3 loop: CASSPPTEYQETQYF. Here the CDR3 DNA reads TGTGCCAGCAGCCCCCCGACGGAGTACCAAGAGACCCAGTACTTC.

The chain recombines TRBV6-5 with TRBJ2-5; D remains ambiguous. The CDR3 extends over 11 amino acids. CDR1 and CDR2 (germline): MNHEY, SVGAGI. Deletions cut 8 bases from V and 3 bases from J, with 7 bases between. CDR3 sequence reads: CASGPKETQYF. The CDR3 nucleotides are TGTGCCAGCGGACCGAAAGAGACCCAGTACTTC.

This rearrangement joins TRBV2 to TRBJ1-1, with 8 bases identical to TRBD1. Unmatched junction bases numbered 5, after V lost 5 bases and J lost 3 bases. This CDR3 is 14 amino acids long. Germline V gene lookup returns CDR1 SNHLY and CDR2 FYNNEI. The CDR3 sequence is CASSWTGKYTEAFF. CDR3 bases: TGTGCCAGCAGTTGGACAGGGAAGTACACTGAAGCTTTCTTT.

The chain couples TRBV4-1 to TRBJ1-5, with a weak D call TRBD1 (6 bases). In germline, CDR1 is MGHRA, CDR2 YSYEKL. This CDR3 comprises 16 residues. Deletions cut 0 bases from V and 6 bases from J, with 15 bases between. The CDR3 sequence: CASSQDQGRGGQPQHF. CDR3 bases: TGCGCCAGCAGCCAAGATCAGGGCAGGGGAGGTCAGCCCCAGCATTTT.

The CDR3 here is CATSRAGGGASYNEQFF. CDR3 nucleotide sequence: TGTGCCACCAGCAGAGCAGGAGGGGGGGCATCCTACAATGAGCAGTTCTTC. The chain carries TRBV15 and TRBJ2-1; D perhaps matches TRBD2 (7 bases). The CDR3 extends over 17 amino acids. Germline V gene lookup returns CDR1 LNHNV and CDR2 YYDKDF (reference sequence). With 1 base removed from V and 1 base from J, the gap between germline ends came to 14 bases.

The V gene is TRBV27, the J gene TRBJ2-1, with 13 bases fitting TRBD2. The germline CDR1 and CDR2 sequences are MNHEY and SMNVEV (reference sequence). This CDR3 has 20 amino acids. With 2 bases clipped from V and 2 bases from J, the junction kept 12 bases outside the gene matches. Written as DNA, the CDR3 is TGTGCCAGCAGTTTAAGGGGTGGGGGACTAGCGGGGAGTGCCTACAATGAGCAGTTCTTC. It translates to CASSLRGGGLAGSAYNEQFF.

The CDR3 protein is CAWSLNTKSGKLFF. CDR3 in DNA: TGTGCCTGGAGTTTGAATACAAAATCGGGAAAACTGTTTTTT. The V gene is TRBV30, the J gene TRBJ1-4; D ambiguous. The CDR3 has 14 amino acids. V was pared by 2 bases and J by 10 bases, with 17 bases between. Germline loops: CDR1 GTSNPN, CDR2 SVGIG (reference sequence).

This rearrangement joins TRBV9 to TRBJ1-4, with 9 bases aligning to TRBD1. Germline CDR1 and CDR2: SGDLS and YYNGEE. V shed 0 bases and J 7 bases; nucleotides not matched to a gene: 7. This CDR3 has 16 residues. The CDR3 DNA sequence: TGTGCCAGCAGCGTAGCGGCGGGGGGACAGGGTGAAAAACTGTTTTTT. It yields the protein CASSVAAGGQGEKLFF.

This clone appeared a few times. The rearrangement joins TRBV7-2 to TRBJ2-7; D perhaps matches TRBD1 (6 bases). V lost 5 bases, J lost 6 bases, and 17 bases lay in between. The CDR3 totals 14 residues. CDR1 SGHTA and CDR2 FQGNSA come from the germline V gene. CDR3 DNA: TGTGCCAGCAGCCAGAACAGGGCTCTGGGCGAGCAGTACTTC. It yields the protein CASSQNRALGEQYF.

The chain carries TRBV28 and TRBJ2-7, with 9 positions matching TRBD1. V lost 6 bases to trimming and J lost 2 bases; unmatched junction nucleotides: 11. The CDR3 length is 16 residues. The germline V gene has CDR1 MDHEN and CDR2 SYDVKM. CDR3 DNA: TGTGCCAGCAGGATCGATTCGGGACAGGGCCCCTACGAGCAGTACTTC. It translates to CASRIDSGQGPYEQYF.

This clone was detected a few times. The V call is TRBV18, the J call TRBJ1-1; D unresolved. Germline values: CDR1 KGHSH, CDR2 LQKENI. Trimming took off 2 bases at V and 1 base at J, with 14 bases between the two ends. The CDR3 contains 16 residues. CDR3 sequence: CASSPITVRQNTEAFF. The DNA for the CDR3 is TGTGCCAGCTCACCAATCACAGTCCGACAGAACACTGAAGCTTTCTTT.

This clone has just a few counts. CDR3 nucleotides: TGTGCCAGCAGCCGTCGGGGGACAGACACTGAAGCTTTCTTT. Protein product: CASSRRGTDTEAFF. The chain recombines TRBV7-3 with TRBJ1-1; 7 bases fit TRBD1. J was trimmed by 3 bases and V by 5 bases; bases with no gene match: 6. The length of the CDR3 is 14 residues. Germline lookup yields CDR1 SGHTA and CDR2 FQGTGA.

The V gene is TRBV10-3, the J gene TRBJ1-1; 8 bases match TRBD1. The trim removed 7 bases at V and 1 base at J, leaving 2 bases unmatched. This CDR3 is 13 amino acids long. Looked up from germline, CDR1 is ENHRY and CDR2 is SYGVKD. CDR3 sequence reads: CAITGQGNTEAFF. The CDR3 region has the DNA TGTGCCATCACCGGACAGGGGAACACTGAAGCTTTCTTT.

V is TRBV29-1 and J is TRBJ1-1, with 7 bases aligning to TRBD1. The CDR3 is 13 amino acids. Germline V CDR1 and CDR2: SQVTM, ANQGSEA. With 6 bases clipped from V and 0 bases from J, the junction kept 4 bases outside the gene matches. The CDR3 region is CSVADRLNTEAFF. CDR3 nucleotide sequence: TGCAGCGTAGCGGACAGGTTGAACACTGAAGCTTTCTTT.

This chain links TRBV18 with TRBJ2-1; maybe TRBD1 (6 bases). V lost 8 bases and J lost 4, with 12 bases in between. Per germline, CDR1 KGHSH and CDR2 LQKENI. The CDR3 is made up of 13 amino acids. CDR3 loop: CASGQRNYNEQFF. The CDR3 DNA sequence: TGTGCCAGCGGACAGAGGAATTACAATGAGCAGTTCTTC.

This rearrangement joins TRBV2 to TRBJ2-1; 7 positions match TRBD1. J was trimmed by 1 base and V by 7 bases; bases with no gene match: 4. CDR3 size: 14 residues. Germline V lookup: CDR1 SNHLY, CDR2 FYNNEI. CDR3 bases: TGTGCCAGCATGCGGACAGGATCCTACAATGAGCAGTTCTTC. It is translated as CASMRTGSYNEQFF.

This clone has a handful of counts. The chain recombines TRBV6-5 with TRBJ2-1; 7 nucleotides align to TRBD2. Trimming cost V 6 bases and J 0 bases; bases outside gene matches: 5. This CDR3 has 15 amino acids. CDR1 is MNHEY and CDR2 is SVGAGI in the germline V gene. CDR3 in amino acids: CASSPSGNSYNEQFF. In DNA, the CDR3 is TGTGCCAGCAGCCCTAGCGGAAACTCCTACAATGAGCAGTTCTTC.

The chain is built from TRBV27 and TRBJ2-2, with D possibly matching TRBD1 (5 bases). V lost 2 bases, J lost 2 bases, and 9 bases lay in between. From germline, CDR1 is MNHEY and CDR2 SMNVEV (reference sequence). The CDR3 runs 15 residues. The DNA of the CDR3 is TGTGCCAGCAGTTTAAGCAGGGAAAACACCGGGGAGCTGTTTTTT. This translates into CASSLSRENTGELFF.

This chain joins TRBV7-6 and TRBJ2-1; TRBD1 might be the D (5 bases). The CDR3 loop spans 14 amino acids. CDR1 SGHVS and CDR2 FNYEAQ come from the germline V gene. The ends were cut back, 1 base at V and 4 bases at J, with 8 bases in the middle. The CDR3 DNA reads TGTGCCAGCAGCTTAGGGGGCGAATACAATGAGCAGTTCTTC. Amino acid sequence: CASSLGGEYNEQFF.

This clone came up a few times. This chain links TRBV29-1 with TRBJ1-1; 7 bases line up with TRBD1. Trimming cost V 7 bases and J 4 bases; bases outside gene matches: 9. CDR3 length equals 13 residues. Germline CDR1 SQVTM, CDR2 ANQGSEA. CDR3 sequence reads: CSASRDRATEAFF. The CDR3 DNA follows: TGCAGCGCAAGCAGGGACAGAGCCACTGAAGCTTTCTTT.

This CDR3 is CASSLEGYNEQFF. The CDR3 DNA follows: TGTGCCAGCAGTTTGGAGGGGTACAATGAGCAGTTCTTC. The gene calls are TRBV27 and TRBJ2-1; D might be TRBD2 (6 bases). Per the germline V gene, CDR1 is MNHEY and CDR2 is SMNVEV (reference sequence). There are 13 residues in the CDR3. The V end lost 3 bases, the J end lost 4 bases, and 7 bases lay between the germline ends.

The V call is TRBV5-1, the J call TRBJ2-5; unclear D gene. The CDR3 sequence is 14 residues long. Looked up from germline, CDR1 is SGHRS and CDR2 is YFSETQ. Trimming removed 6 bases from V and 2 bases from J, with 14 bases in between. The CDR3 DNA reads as TGCGCCAGCACCCACTGGGTCGGTCAAGAGACCCAGTACTTC. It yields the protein CASTHWVGQETQYF.